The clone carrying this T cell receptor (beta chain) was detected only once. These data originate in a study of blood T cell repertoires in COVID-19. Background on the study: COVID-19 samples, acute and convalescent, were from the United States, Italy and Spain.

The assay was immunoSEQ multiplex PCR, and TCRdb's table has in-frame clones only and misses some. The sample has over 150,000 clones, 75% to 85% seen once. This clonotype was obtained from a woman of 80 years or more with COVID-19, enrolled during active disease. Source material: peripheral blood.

CDR3 DNA sequence: TGTGCCAGCAGCTCCAGTAGCGTCAACTACGAGCAGTACTTC. It is translated as CASSSSSVNYEQYF. The rearrangement uses TRBV11-2 and TRBJ2-7; D might be TRBD2 (5 bases). Deletions cut 4 bases from V and 3 bases from J, with 13 bases between. There are 14 residues in the CDR3. Germline V gene data show CDR1 as SGHAT and CDR2 as FQNNGV.